This T cell receptor beta chain derives from a study of post-analysis software for immune sequencing data. Study results and caveats: Patients had higher frequencies than controls of roughly 5 TRBV segments, including TRBV5-6, TRBV5-1 and TRBV20-1.

On this clonotype: Its antigen is undetermined. A much larger clone is a single base away; this may be a read error.

Germline CDR1 and CDR2: MNHNS and SASEGT. The CDR3 consists of 12 residues. Sequencing libraries made from TCR beta cDNA carried unique molecular identifiers. Via MiXCR, TCRdb re-called the PCR reads, giving one row per CDR3 protein. The table records approximately 350,000 distinct CDR3 sequences, roughly 36% of them present only once. The chain carries TRBV6-1 and TRBJ2-3; 8 positions agree with TRBD1. Sample: blood. The TCR was taken from a girl between 5 and 17 years old with multiple sclerosis. Here the CDR3 DNA reads TGTGCCATAGGACAGGGTAGTTATACGCGGTATTTT. Its translation is CAIGQGSYTRYF.